This TCR beta chain originates from a study of T cell clonotyping in hematopoietic cell transplantation (dated by TCRdb to the early 2020s). In terms of the full investigation: The study collected roughly 150 blood samples from 35 to 40 consecutive transplant recipients and their related donors. Patients were recruited between September 2015 and 2017 and followed until September 2020 or death. Study-wide conclusions, independent of this receptor: Broader posttransplant TCR repertoire diversity was predicted by donor and pretransplant recipient Inverse Simpson Index values. After transplant, TCR diversity in recipients dropped, and pathologically expanded clonotypes climbed progressively between day 30 and day 180. Only a small fraction of recipient repertoires overlapped donor repertoires, with over 97% appearing de novo at the given depth. The sample size was limited, and CD4 and CD8 repertoire contributions could not be separated because cells were not sorted.

A single count supports this clone. Its antigen specificity is not known. Per-nucleotide qualities are absent, and no much larger clonotype sits a single base away. Blood samples for TCR beta sequencing were given by related transplant donors. Using Nuclei Lysis Solution, genomic DNA was extracted from unfractionated peripheral blood mononuclear cells that were either fresh or cryopreserved. The CDR3 numbers 12 residues from cysteine through phenylalanine. The entry retains the CDR3 DNA only, 36 bases that are in frame from base 1. V is clipped by 10 bases and J by 8 bases, and the sequence between their germline boundaries is 14 bases long. CDR1 and CDR2 were assigned from the germline V gene as SNHLY and FYNNEI. With the immunoSEQ assay, which is a bias-controlled multiplex PCR relying on V- and J-specific primers, TCR beta CDR3 regions were amplified from genomic DNA. A second PCR step added a proprietary barcode and Illumina adapter sequences to the CDR3 amplicons. An Illumina MiSeq instrument was used for sequencing of the CDR3 libraries. Regarding the original processing steps: Export and quality control were handled in immunoSEQ Analyzer 3.0, while downstream analyses relied on R Bioconductor and Immunarch. Only productive rearrangements in the normalized downsampled data set were used to calculate repertoire metrics. In the normalized cohort, a clonotype counted as pathologically expanded if the clonotype was larger than 5 templates. The Inverse Simpson Index was used to measure repertoire diversity. CMV-specificity analyses were carried out on the non-normalized data set to capture all clonotypes. Drawn from immuneACCESS, this table holds only the in-frame rearrangements with V and J called that TCRdb kept. Clones are partly lost; checked studies trace under half to an unresolved V gene and leave the rest unexplained. From that table come the V and J calls and clone size; the DNA was used to work out D and trimming. Here the sample has 15,000 or so clones; approximately 74% occur a single time. About 9.9% of the sample is taken by the ten largest.

The TCR sequence derives from a woman aged 60 to 75 in good health. Some clones in this sample may be carry-over from other donors' samples. Source material: peripheral blood mononuclear cells. The V and J genes are TRBV2 and TRBJ1-4; the D region possibly corresponds to TRBD1 (6 bases align). The CDR3 reads CATSGTSEKLFF. The nucleotides read TGTGCCACCTCCGGGACAAGCGAAAAACTGTTTTTT.